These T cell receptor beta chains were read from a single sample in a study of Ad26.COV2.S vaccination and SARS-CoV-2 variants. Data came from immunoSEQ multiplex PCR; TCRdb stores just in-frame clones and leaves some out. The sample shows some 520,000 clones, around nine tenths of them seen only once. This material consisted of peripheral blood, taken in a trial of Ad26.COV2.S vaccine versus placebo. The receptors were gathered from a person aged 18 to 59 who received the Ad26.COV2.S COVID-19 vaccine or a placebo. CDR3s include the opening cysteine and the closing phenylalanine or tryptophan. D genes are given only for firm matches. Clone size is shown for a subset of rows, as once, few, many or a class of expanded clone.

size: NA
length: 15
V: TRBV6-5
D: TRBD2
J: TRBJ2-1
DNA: TGTGCCACCATGGGAGACGGACTAGCGGGATATGAGCAGTTCTTC
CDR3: CATMGDGLAGYEQFF

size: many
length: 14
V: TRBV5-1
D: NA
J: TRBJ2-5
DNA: TGCGCCAGCAGCTTGTTCGCAGGGCAAGAGACCCAGTACTTC
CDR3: CASSLFAGQETQYF

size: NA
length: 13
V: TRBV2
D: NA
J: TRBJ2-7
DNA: TGTGCCAGCAGTTTAGAGCGGTTCTACGAGCAGTACTTC
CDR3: CASSLERFYEQYF

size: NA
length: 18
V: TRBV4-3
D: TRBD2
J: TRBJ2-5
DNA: TGCGCCAGCAGCCAGGGTGGGAGTAGCGGGCTAGGAGGAGAGACCCAGTACTTC
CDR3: CASSQGGSSGLGGETQYF

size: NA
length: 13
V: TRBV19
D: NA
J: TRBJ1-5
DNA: TGTGCCAGTAGTATCGGTGGTGGGCAGCCCCAGCATTTT
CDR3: CASSIGGGQPQHF

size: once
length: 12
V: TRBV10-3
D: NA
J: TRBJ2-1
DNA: TGTGCCATCAGTGAGGGCACAAATGAGCAGTTCTTC
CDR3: CAISEGTNEQFF

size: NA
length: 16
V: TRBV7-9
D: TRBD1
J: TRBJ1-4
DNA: TGTGCCAGCAGCCCGACAGGGAGTAGGAACAGTGAAAAACTGTTTTTT
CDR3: CASSPTGSRNSEKLFF

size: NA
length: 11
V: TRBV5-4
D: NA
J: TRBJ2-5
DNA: TGTGCCAGCAGCTTAGCAGAGACCCAGTACTTC
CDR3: CASSLAETQYF

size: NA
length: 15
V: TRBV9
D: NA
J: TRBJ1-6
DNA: TGTGCCAGCAGCGTAGGGCAGGGAAGTGATTCACCCCTCCACTTT
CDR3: CASSVGQGSDSPLHF

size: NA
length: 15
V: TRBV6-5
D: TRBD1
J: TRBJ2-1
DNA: TGTGCCAGCAGCCAAGACAGGGGAAGGTTCAATGAGCAGTTCTTC
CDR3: CASSQDRGRFNEQFF

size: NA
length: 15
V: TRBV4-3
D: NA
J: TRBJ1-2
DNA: TGCGCCAGCAGCCAAGATCTCGGGGGGGTGAGGGGCTACACCTTC
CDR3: CASSQDLGGVRGYTF

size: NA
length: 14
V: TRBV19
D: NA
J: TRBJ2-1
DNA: TGTGCCAGTAGTCCCCAACGCCTTTACAATGAGCAGTTCTTC
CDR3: CASSPQRLYNEQFF

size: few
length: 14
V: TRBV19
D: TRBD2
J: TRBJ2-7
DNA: TGTGCCAGTCGGGCACTAGCGGGAGGCTACGAGCAGTACTTC
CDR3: CASRALAGGYEQYF

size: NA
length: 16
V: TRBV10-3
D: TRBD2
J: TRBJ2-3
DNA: TGTGCCATCAGACCTGGACTAGCCTCTAACACAGATACGCAGTATTTT
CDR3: CAIRPGLASNTDTQYF

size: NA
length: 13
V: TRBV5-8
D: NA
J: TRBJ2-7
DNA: TGTGCCAGCAGCCGACTACTTCCTTACGAGCAGTACTTC
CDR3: CASSRLLPYEQYF

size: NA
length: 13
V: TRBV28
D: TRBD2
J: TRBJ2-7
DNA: TGTGCCAGCCGGGAGGGCTCCCCCTACGAGCAGTACTTC
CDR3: CASREGSPYEQYF

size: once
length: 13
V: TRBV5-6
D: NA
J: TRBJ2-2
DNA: TGTGCCAGCAGCCACGAGAACACCGGGGAGCTGTTTTTT
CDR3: CASSHENTGELFF

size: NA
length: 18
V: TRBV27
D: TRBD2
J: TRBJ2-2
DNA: TGTGCCAGCAGTTTTCAAGCTAGCGGGTTCGTAGGGACCGGGGAGCTGTTTTTT
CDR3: CASSFQASGFVGTGELFF

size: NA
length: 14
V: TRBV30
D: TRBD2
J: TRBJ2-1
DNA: TGTGCTTTATGGGGCGGGAGCTCCTACAATGAGCAGTTCTTC
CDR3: CALWGGSSYNEQFF

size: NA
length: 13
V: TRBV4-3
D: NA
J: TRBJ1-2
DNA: TGCGCCAGCAGCCAAGATCGGGGAAATGGCTACACCTTC
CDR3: CASSQDRGNGYTF

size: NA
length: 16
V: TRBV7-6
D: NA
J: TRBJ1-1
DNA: TGTGCCAGCAGCTTGCAGGGGCGAGTATTGAACACTGAAGCTTTCTTT
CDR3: CASSLQGRVLNTEAFF

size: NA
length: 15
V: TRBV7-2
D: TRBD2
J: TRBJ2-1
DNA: TGTGCCAGCAGCTTAGCAGCGGGAGGGTACAATGAGCAGTTCTTC
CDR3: CASSLAAGGYNEQFF

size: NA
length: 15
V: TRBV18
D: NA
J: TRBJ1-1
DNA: TGTGCCAGCTCACCGCTCGGACAGTCGAACACTGAAGCTTTCTTT
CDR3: CASSPLGQSNTEAFF

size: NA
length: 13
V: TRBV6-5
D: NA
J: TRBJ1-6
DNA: TGTGCCAGCACCCAAATGGACCCTTCACCCCTCCACTTT
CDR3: CASTQMDPSPLHF

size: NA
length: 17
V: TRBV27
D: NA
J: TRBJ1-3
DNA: TGTGCCAGCAGTTTATCAGGCCCGGCAATGCGTGGAAACACCATATATTTT
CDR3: CASSLSGPAMRGNTIYF

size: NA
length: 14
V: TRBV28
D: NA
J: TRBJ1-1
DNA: TGTGCCAGCAGTTCGGAAGGGCGGCGGACTGAAGCTTTCTTT
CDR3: CASSSEGRRTEAFF

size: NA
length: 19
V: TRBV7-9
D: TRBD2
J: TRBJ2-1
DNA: TGTGCCAGCAGCTTAGCAAGGGCGGCGGGAGGGCCCTCCTACAATGAGCAGTTCTTC
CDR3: CASSLARAAGGPSYNEQFF

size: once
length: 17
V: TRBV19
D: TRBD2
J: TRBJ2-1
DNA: TGTGCCAGTAGTATGGTTGGGACTAGCGGGCCCTACAATGAGCAGTTCTTC
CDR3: CASSMVGTSGPYNEQFF

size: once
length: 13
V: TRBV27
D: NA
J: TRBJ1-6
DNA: TGTGCCAGCAAACCCCCGGGGAATTCACCCCTCCACTTT
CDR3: CASKPPGNSPLHF

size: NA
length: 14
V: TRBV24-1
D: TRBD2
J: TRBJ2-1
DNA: TGTGCCACCAGGGAAGAGACTAGCGGGGCTGAGCAGTTCTTC
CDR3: CATREETSGAEQFF

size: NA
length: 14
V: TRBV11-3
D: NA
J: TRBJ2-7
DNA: TGTGCCAGCAGCTTAGGAGGGACGGGCGGCGAGCAGTACTTC
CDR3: CASSLGGTGGEQYF

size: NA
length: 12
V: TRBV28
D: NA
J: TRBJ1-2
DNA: TGTGCCAGCAGCCGGGGGTTTTGGGGCTACACCTTC
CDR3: CASSRGFWGYTF

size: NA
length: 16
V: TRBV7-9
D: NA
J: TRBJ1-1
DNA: TGTGCCAGCAGCTTTTACCTGTTGGGGGTGAACACTGAAGCTTTCTTT
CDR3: CASSFYLLGVNTEAFF

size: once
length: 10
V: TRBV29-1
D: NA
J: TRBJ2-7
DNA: TGCAGCGTTGGTGATTACGAGCAGTACTTC
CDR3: CSVGDYEQYF

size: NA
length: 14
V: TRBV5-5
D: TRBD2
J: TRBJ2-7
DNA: TGTGCCAGCAGCTTGGGACTAGCGATGCTTGAGCAGTACTTC
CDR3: CASSLGLAMLEQYF

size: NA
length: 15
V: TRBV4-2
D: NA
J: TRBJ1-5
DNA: TGTGCCAGCAGCCAAGGGATGGGGGCCCATCAGCCCCAGCATTTT
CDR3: CASSQGMGAHQPQHF

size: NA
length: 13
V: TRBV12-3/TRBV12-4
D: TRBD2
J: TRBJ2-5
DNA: TGTGCCAGCAGTTTAGGCGGGGGAGAGACCCAGTACTTC
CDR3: CASSLGGGETQYF

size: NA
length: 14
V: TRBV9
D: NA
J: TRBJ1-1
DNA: TGTGCCAGCAGCGTAACTTCTGGGAGGGCTGAAGCTTTCTTT
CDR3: CASSVTSGRAEAFF

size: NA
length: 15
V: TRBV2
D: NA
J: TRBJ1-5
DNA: TGTGCCAGCAGCCCTTCTTGGGGTGGCAATCAGCCCCAGCATTTT
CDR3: CASSPSWGGNQPQHF

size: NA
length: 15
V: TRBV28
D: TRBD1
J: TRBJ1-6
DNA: TGTGCCAGCAGTTTTATCGACAGGGAGCCTCCACCCCTCCACTTT
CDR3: CASSFIDREPPPLHF

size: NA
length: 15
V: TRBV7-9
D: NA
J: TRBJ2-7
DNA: TGTGCCAGCAGCTTAGCCCCGGGGGATCCCTACGAGCAGTACTTC
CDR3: CASSLAPGDPYEQYF

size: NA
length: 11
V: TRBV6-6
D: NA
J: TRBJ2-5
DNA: TGTGCCAGCAGTCCCTTGGAGACCCAGTACTTC
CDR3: CASSPLETQYF

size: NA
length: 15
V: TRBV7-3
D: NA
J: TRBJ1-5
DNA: TGTGCCAGCAGCCCGGACGGGGGCAGCAATCAGCCCCAGCATTTT
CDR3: CASSPDGGSNQPQHF

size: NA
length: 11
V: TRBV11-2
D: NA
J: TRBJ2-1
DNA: TGTGCCAGCAGCTTCCTTGATGAGCAGTTCTTC
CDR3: CASSFLDEQFF

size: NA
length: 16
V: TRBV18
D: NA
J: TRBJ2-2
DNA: TGTGCCAGCTCACCACTCAGCGTCAGTTTTACCGGGGAGCTGTTTTTT
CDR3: CASSPLSVSFTGELFF

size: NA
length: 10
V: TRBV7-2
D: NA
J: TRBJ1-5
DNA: TGTGCCACCCTCTATCAGCCCCAGCATTTT
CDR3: CATLYQPQHF

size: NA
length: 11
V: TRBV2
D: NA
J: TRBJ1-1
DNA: TGTGCCAGCAGTAGGGACTTCACAGCTTTCTTT
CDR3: CASSRDFTAFF

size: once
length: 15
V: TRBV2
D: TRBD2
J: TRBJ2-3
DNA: TGTGCCAGCCAAGGACTAGCGGGATTCAGCGATACGCAGTATTTT
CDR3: CASQGLAGFSDTQYF

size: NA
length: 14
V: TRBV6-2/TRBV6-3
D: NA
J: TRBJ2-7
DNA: TGTGCCAGCAGCGCGAGCGGGCTAAATTACGAGCAGTACTTC
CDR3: CASSASGLNYEQYF

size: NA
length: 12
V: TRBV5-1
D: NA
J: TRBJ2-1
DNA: TGCGCCAGCAGCTTGGACGGACGTAAGCAGTTCTTC
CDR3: CASSLDGRKQFF

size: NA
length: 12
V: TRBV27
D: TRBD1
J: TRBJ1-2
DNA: TGTGCCAGCCGGGACAGAGTACATGGCTACACCTTC
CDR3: CASRDRVHGYTF

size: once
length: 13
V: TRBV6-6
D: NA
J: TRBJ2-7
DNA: TGTGCCAGCAGCAGGGCCAACAACTACGAGCAGTACTTC
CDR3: CASSRANNYEQYF